Sequencing of this T cell receptor beta chain was carried out in a study of blood T cell repertoires in COVID-19. Whole-study context: Sites across the United States, Italy and Spain contributed samples from acute and convalescent COVID-19. The cDNA or gDNA used as material had been derived from T cells, B-cell-depleted T cells, or PBMCs.

Germline trimming cut 4 bases from V and 5 bases from J; bases unmatched to any gene: 3. Germline V gene data show CDR1 as SGHNT and CDR2 as YENEEA. There are 13 residues in the CDR3. In the original analysis: Researchers report that nucleated cell counts were estimated from reference gene primer amplification. Repertoires were generated with immunoSEQ multiplex PCR, while TCRdb's copy carries only in-frame clones and drops some. V, J and clone size are taken as reported in that table, and D and trimming were inferred from the DNA itself. The data contain 110,000 or so clones, around four fifths of them singletons.

The specimen was peripheral blood. The J gene is TRBJ1-1, the V gene TRBV11-3; 8 positions agree with TRBD1. This clonotype originated in a woman in her forties with acute or convalescent COVID-19. The CDR3 nucleotides are TGTGCCAGCAGCTCGACAGGGGAGACTGAAGCTTTCTTT. Amino acid sequence: CASSSTGETEAFF.